The present TCR beta chain was sequenced within a study of early T cells in non-severe SARS-CoV-2 infection. For the study at large: Sequenced bulk RNA came from whole blood that was unsorted, and chains were unpaired.

A note on this clonotype: The antigen is unknown.

CDR3 size: 12 residues. Trimming at V came to 5 bases and at J to 8 bases, leaving 3 bases not matched to a gene. Attached unique molecular identifiers marked individual cDNA molecules. TCRdb processed the 5' RACE reads anew with MiXCR; each CDR3 protein has one entry. The sample comprises tens of thousands of distinct CDR3 sequences, about 13% of which are singletons, and about 8.3% rests with the top ten. Study outcomes and limitations: The matching step, a VDJdb search, favored anti-spike CD8 responses and missed private and CD4 specificities.

This sequence originates from an adult who was a healthcare worker with PCR-confirmed SARS-CoV-2 infection or an uninfected control (not recorded which). This chain links TRBV12-3 or TRBV12-4 with TRBJ1-2; 9 bases are a match to TRBD1. The sample was whole blood. The CDR3 reads CASSNRGLGYTF. Here the CDR3 DNA reads TGTGCCAGCAGTAACAGGGGGCTCGGCTACACCTTC.